This T cell receptor (beta chain) was obtained from a study of blood T cells in healthy people across ages. It was with a sample-barcoded 5' primer and a J-beta primer mix that a second PCR of roughly 7 to 12 cycles was run. The template-switch adaptor was a 5' adaptor with 12 random nucleotides. It tagged each cDNA molecule. TCRdb re-derived calls from the 5' RACE reads in MiXCR, one entry per CDR3 protein. This sample has about 1.6 million distinct CDR3 sequences, with about 35% found just once. Points from the study as a whole: The study found TCR beta diversity correlated strongly with naive T cell percentage.

Deletions cut 1 base from V and 5 bases from J, with 14 bases between. Looked up from germline, CDR1 is MDHEN and CDR2 is SYDVKM. CDR3 length: 16 residues. This clonotype was picked up a small number of times. Its matching antigen is unknown. This receptor was obtained from a woman aged 25-40 years in good health. Sequencing was carried out using blood. J is TRBJ1-4 and V is TRBV28, with D uncertain. CDR3 protein: CASSLSPRWRNEKLFF. In nucleotides, the CDR3 is TGTGCCAGCAGTTTATCCCCCCGGTGGAGGAATGAAAAACTGTTTTTT. Full variable domain (missing parts from reference TRBV28 and TRBJ1-4): DVKVTQSSRYLVKRTGEKVFLECVQDMDHENMFWYRQDPGLGLRLIYFSYDVKMKEKGDIPEGYSVSREKKERFSLILESASTNQTSMYLCASSLSPRWRNEKLFFGSGTQLSVL.